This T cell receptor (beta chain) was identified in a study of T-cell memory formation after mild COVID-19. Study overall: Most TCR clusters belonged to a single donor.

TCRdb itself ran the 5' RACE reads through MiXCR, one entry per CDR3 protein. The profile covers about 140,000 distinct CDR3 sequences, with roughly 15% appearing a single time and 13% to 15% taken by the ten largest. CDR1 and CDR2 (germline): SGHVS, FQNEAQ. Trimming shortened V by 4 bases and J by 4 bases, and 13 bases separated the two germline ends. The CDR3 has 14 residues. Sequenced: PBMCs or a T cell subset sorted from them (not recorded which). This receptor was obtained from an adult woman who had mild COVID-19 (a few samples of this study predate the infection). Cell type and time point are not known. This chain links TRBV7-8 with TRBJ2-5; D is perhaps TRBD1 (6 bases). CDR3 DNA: TGTGCCAGCAGCTCCTTACAGGGCTCAGAGACCCAGTACTTC. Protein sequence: CASSSLQGSETQYF.